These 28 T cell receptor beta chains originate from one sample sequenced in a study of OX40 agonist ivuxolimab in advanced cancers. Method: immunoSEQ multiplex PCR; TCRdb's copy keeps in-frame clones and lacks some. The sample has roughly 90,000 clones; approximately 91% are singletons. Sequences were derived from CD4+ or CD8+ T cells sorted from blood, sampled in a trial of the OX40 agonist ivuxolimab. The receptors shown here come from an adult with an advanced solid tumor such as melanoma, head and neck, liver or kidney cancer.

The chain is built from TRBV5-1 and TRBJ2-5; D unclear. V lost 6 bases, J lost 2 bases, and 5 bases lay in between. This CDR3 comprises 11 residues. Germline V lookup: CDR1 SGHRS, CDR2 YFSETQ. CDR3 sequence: CASKAQETQYF. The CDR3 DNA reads TGCGCCAGCAAGGCTCAAGAGACCCAGTACTTC.

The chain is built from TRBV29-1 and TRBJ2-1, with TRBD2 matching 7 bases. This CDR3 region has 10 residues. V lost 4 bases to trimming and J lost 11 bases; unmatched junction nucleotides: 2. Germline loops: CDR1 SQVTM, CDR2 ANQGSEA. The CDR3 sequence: CSVGDYQQFF. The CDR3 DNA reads TGCAGCGTTGGGGACTACCAGCAGTTCTTC.

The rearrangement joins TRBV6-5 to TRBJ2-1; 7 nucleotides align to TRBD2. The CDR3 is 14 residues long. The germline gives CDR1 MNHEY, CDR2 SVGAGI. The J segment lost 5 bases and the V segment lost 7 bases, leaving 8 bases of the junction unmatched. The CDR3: CASTPGLADNEQFF. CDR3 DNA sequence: TGTGCCAGCACCCCAGGGCTAGCGGACAATGAGCAGTTCTTC.

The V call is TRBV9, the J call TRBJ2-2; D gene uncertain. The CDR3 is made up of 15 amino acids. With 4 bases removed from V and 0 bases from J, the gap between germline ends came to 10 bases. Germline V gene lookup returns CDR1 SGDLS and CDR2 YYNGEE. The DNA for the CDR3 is TGTGCCAGCAGCACAACAACAGCGAACACCGGGGAGCTGTTTTTT. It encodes CASSTTTANTGELFF.

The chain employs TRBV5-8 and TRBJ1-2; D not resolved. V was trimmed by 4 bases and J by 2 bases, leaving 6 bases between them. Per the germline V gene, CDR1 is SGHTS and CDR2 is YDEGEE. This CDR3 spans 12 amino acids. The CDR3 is CASSRANYGYTF. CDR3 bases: TGTGCCAGCAGCAGGGCCAACTATGGCTACACCTTC.

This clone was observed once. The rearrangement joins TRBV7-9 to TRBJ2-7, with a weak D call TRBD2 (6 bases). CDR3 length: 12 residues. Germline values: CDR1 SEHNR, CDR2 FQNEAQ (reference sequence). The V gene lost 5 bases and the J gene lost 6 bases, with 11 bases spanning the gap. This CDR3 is CASSPGATEQYF. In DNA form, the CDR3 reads TGTGCCAGCAGCCCGGGAGCCACCGAGCAGTACTTC.

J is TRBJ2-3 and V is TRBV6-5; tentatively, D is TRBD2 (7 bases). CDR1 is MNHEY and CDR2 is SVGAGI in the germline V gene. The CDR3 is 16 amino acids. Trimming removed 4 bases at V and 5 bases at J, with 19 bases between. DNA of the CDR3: TGTGCCAGCAGTTTCGGCCGGGGGGCTGGGATAGATACGCAGTATTTT. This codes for CASSFGRGAGIDTQYF.

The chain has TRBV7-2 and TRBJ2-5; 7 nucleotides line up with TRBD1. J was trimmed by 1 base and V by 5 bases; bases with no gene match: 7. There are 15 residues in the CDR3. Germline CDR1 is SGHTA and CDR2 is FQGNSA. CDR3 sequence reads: CASSKKTGPQETQYF. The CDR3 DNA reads TGTGCCAGCAGCAAAAAGACAGGGCCCCAAGAGACCCAGTACTTC.

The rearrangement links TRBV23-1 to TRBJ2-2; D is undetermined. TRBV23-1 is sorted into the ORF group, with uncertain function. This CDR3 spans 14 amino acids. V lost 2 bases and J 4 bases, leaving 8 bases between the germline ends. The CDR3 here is CASSQGEPTGELFF. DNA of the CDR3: TGCGCCAGCAGTCAAGGTGAACCCACCGGGGAGCTGTTTTTT.

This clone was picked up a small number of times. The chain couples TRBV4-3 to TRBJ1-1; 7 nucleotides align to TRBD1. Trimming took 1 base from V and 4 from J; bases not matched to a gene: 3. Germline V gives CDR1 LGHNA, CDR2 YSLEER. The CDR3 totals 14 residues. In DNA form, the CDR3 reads TGCGCCAGCAGCCAAGTGACAGGGAGCACTGAAGCTTTCTTT. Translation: CASSQVTGSTEAFF.

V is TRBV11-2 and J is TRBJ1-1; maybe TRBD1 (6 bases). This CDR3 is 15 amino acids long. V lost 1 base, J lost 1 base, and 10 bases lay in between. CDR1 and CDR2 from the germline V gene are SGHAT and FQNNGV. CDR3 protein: CASSLAPGQNTEAFF. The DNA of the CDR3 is TGTGCCAGCAGCTTAGCGCCGGGACAGAACACTGAAGCTTTCTTT. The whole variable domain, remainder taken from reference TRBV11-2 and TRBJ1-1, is EAGVAQSPRYKIIEKRQSVAFWCNPISGHATLYWYQQILGQGPKLLIQFQNNGVVDDSQLPKDRFSAERLKGVDSTLKIQPAKLEDSAVYLCASSLAPGQNTEAFFGQGTRLTVV.

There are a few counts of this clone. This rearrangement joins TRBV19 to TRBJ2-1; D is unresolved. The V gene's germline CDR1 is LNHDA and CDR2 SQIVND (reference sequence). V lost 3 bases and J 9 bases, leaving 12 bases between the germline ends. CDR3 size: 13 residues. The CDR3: CASSMERVGEQFF. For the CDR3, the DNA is TGTGCCAGTAGTATGGAACGCGTTGGTGAGCAGTTCTTC.

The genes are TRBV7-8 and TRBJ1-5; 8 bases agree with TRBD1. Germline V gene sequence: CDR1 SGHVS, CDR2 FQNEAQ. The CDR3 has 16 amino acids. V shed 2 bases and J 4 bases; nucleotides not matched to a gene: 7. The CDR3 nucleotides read TGTGCCAGCAGCTTACGGGGGACAGGACCTAATCAGCCCCAGCATTTT. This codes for CASSLRGTGPNQPQHF.

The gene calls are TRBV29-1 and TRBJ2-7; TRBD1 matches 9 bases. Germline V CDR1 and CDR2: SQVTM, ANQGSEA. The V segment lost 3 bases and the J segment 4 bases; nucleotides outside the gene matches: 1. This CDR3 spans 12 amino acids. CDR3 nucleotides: TGCAGCGTTGAGACAGGGGGGTACGAGCAGTACTTC. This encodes CSVETGGYEQYF.

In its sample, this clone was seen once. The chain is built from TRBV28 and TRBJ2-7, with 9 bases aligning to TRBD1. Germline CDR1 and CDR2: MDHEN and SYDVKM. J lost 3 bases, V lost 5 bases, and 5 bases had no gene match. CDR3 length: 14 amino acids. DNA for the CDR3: TGTGCCAGCAGTACGCCGGGACAGGGCTACGAGCAGTACTTC. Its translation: CASSTPGQGYEQYF.

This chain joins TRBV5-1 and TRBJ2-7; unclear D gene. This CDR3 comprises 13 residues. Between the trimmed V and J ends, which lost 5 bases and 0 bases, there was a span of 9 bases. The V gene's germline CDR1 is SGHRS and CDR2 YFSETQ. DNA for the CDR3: TGCGCCAGCAGGGCGGTGGCCTCCTACGAGCAGTACTTC. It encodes CASRAVASYEQYF.

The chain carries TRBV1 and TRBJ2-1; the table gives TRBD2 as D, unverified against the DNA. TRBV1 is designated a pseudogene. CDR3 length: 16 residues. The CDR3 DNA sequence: TGCACCAGCAGCCAAGATGTGGGACTAGCGAACCATGAGCAGTTCTTC. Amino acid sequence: CTSSQDVGLANHEQFF.

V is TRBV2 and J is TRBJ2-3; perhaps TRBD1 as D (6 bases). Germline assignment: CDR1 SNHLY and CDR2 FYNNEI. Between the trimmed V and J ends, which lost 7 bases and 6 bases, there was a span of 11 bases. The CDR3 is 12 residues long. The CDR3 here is CASTTGLDTQYF. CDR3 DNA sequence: TGTGCCAGCACTACAGGGTTGGATACGCAGTATTTT.

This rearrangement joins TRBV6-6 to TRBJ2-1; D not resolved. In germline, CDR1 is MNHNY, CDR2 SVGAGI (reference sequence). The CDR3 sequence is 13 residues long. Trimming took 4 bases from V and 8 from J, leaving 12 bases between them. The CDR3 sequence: CASSFPPSYEQFF. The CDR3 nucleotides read TGTGCCAGCAGTTTCCCCCCCTCGTATGAGCAGTTCTTC.

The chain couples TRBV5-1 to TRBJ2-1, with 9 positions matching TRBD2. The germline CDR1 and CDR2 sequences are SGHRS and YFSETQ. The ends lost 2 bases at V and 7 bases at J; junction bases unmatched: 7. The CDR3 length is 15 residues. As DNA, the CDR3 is TGCGCCAGCAGCTTTATTAGCGGGAGCTCGAATGAGCAGTTCTTC. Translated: CASSFISGSSNEQFF. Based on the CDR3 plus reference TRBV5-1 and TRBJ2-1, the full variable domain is KAGVTQTPRYLIKTRGQQVTLSCSPISGHRSVSWYQQTPGQGLQFLFEYFSETQRNKGNFPGRFSGRQFSNSRSEMNVSTLELGDSALYLCASSFISGSSNEQFFGPGTRLTVL.

The CDR3 reads CAISEWWANYGYTF. DNA of the CDR3: TGTGCCATCAGTGAGTGGTGGGCTAACTATGGCTACACCTTC. The V call is TRBV10-3, the J call TRBJ1-2; D uncertain. V shed 1 base and J shed 0 bases, with 6 bases lying between them. This CDR3 contains 14 residues. The germline V gene encodes CDR1 ENHRY and CDR2 SYGVKD.

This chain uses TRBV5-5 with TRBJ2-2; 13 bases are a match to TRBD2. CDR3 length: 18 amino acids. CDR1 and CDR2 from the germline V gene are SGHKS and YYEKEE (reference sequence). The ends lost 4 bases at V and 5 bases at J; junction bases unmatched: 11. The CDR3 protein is CASSASGLAGDGTGELFF. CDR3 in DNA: TGTGCCAGCAGCGCCTCCGGACTAGCGGGAGATGGGACCGGGGAGCTGTTTTTT. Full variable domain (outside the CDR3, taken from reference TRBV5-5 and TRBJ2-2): DAGVTQSPTHLIKTRGQQVTLRCSPISGHKSVSWYQQVLGQGPQFIFQYYEKEERGRGNFPDRFSARQFPNYSSELNVNALLLGDSALYLCASSASGLAGDGTGELFFGEGSRLTVL.

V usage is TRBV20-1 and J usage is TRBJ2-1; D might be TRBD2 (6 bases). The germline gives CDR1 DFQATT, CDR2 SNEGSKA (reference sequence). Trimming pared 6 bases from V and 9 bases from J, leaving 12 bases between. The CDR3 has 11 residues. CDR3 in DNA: TGCAGTGCAACGGACTACCCTGAGCAGTTCTTC. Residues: CSATDYPEQFF.

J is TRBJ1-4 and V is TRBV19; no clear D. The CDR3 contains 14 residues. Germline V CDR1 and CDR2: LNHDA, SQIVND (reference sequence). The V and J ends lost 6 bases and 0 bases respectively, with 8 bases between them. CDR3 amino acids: CASSGVATNEKLFF. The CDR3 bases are TGTGCCAGTAGCGGAGTTGCAACTAATGAAAAACTGTTTTTT.

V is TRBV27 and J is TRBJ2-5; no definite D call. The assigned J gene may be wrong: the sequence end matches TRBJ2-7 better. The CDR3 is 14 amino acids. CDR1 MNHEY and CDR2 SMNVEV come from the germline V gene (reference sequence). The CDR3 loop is CASNPSWSGHEQYF. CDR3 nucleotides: TGTGCCAGCAATCCATCGTGGAGTGGCCACGAGCAGTACTTC.

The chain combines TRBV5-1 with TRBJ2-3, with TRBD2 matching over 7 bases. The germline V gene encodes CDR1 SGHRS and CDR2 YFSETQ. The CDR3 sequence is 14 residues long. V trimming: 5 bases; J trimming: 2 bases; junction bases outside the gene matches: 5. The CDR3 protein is CASRGGLTTDTQYF. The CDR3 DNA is TGCGCCAGCAGGGGGGGACTAACCACAGATACGCAGTATTTT.

The CDR3 region is CASTPREGQGSYEQYF. Written as DNA, the CDR3 is TGTGCCAGCACCCCGAGGGAGGGACAGGGATCCTACGAGCAGTACTTC. The V gene is TRBV6-6, the J gene TRBJ2-7, with 9 bases fitting TRBD1. The junction had 11 bases not matched to a gene; V was cut back by 7 bases and J by 1 base. Looked up from germline, CDR1 is MNHNY and CDR2 is SVGAGI (reference sequence). CDR3 length equals 16 residues.

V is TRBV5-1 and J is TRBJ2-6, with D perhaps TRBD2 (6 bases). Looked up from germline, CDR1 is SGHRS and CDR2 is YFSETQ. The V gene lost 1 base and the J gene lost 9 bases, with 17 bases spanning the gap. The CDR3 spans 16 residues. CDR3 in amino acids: CASSLSPQEAGNVLTF. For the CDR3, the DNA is TGCGCCAGCAGCTTGTCCCCACAGGAAGCGGGCAACGTCCTGACTTTC.